This TCR beta chain originates from a study of blood T cells in healthy people across ages. Across the study: Template-switching capture recovered about one barcoded beta molecule per two T cells. Study findings and constraints: When one million T cells were used, diversity estimates were thought to be underestimates.

In this sample, this clonotype turned up many times. The antigen is unknown. An end of the junction differs from the germline gene, which may be a read error. Caucasian individuals from Russia who were healthy and aged 6 to 90 acted as donors. The germline V gene has CDR1 SGHRS and CDR2 YFSETQ. The CDR3 is 14 amino acids. Then a second PCR, running about 6 to 12 cycles, was carried out with a sample-barcoded 5' primer and a J-beta primer mix. TCRdb independently ran MiXCR on the 5' RACE reads; one entry per CDR3 protein. Of 550,000 to 700,000 distinct CDR3 sequences in the sample, 25% to 30% were seen once.

The specimen was blood. J is TRBJ1-2 and V is TRBV5-1; 10 nucleotides line up with TRBD1. The receptor comes from a woman in her seventies in good health. CDR3 nucleotides: TGTGCCAGCAGCCCCGGGACAGGGGCCTATGGCTACACCTTC. As protein: CASSPGTGAYGYTF.